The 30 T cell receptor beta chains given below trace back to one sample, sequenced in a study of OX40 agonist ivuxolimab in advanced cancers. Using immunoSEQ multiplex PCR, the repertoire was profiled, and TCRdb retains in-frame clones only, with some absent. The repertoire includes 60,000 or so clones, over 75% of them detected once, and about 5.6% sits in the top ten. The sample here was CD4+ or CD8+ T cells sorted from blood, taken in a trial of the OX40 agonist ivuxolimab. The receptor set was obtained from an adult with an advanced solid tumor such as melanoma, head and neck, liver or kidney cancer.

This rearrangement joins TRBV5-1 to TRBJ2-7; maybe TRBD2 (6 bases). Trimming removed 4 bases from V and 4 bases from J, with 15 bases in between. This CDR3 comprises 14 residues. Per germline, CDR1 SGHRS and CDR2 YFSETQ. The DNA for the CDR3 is TGCGCCAGCAGCGCCGGTCCGGGAGAGTACGAGCAGTACTTC. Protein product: CASSAGPGEYEQYF. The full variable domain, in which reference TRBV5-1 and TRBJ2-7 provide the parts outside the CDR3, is KAGVTQTPRYLIKTRGQQVTLSCSPISGHRSVSWYQQTPGQGLQFLFEYFSETQRNKGNFPGRFSGRQFSNSRSEMNVSTLELGDSALYLCASSAGPGEYEQYFGPGTRLTVT.

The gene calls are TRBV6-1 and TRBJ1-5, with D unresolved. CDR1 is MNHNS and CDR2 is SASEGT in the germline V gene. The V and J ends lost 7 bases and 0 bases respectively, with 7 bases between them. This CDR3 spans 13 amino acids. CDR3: CASTPYSNQPQHF. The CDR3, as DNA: TGTGCCAGCACACCGTATAGCAATCAGCCCCAGCATTTT.

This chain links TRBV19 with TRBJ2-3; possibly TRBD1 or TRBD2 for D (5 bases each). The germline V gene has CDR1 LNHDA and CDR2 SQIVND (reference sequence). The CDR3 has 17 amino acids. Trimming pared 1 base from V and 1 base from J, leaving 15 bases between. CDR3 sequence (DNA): TGTGCCAGTAGTATAGGTGCAGGGAGAATGGGCACAGATACGCAGTATTTT. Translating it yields CASSIGAGRMGTDTQYF.

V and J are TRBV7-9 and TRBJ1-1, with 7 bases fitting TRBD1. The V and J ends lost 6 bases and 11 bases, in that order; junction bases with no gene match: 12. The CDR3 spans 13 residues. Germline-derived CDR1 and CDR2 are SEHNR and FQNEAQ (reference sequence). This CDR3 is CASSAGQWELAFF. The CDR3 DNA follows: TGTGCCAGCAGTGCGGGACAGTGGGAGTTGGCTTTCTTT.

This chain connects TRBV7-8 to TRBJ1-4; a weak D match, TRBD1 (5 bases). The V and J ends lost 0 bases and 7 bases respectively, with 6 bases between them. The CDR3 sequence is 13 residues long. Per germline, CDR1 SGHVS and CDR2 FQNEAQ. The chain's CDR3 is CASSLAGVEKLFF. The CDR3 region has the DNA TGTGCCAGCAGCTTAGCAGGGGTTGAAAAACTGTTTTTT.

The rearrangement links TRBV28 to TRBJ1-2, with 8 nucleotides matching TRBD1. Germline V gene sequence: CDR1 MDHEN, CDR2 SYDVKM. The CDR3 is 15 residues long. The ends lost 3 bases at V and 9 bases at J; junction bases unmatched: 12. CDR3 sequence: CASSLGQALIMSYTF. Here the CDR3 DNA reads TGTGCCAGCAGTTTGGGACAGGCGCTGATTATGAGCTACACCTTC.

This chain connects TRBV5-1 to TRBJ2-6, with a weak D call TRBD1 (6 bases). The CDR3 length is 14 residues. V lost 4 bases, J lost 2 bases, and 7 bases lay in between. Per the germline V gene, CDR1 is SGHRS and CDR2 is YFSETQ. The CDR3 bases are TGCGCCAGCAGCGGGGGCGCTGGGGCCAACGTCCTGACTTTC. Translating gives CASSGGAGANVLTF. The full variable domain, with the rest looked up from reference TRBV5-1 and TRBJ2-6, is KAGVTQTPRYLIKTRGQQVTLSCSPISGHRSVSWYQQTPGQGLQFLFEYFSETQRNKGNFPGRFSGRQFSNSRSEMNVSTLELGDSALYLCASSGGAGANVLTFGAGSRLTVL.

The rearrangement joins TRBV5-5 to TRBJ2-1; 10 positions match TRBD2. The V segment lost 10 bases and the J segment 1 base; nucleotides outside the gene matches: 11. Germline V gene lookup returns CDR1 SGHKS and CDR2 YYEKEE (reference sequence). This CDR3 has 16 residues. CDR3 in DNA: TGTGCCTGCCGACTAGCGGGCCTGGCTTCCTACAATGAGCAGTTCTTC. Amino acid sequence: CACRLAGLASYNEQFF.

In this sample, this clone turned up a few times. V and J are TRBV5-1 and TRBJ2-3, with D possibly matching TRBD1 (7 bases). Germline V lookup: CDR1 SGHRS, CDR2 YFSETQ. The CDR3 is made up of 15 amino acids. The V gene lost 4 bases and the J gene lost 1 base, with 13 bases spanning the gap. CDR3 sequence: CASSRQGGGTDTQYF. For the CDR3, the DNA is TGCGCCAGCAGCCGACAGGGAGGTGGCACAGATACGCAGTATTTT. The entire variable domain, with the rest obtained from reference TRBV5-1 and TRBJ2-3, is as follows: KAGVTQTPRYLIKTRGQQVTLSCSPISGHRSVSWYQQTPGQGLQFLFEYFSETQRNKGNFPGRFSGRQFSNSRSEMNVSTLELGDSALYLCASSRQGGGTDTQYFGPGTRLTVL.

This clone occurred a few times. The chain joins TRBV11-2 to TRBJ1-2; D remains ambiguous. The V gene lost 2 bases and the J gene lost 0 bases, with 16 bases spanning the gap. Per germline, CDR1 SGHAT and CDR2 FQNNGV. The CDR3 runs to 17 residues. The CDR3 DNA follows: TGTGCCAGCAGCTTATTGGTTCGCGGATCGGCTAACTATGGCTACACCTTC. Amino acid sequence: CASSLLVRGSANYGYTF.

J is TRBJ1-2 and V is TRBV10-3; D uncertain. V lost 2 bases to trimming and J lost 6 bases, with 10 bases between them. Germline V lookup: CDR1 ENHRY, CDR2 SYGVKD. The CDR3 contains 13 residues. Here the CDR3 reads CAISEPSRDGYTF. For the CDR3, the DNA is TGTGCCATCAGTGAGCCCAGTAGGGATGGCTACACCTTC.

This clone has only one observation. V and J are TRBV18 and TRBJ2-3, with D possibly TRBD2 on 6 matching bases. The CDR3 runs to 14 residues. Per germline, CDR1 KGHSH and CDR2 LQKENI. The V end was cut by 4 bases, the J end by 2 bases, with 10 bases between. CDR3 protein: CASSLSGPTDTQYF. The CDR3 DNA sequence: TGTGCCAGCTCACTTAGCGGACCCACAGATACGCAGTATTTT.

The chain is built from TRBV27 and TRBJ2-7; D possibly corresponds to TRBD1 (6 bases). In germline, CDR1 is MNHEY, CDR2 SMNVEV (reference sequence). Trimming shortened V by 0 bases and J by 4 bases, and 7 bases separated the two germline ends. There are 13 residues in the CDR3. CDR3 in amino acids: CASSLSTGYEQYF. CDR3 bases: TGTGCCAGCAGTTTATCTACAGGGTACGAGCAGTACTTC.

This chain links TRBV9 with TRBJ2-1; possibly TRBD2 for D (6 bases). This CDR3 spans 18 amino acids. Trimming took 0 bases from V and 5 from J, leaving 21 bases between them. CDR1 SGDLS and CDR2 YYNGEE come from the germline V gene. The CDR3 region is CASSVELAPAWDDNEQFF. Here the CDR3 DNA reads TGTGCCAGCAGCGTAGAACTAGCCCCCGCCTGGGACGACAATGAGCAGTTCTTC. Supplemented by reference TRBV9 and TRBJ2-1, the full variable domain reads DSGVTQTPKHLITATGQRVTLRCSPRSGDLSVYWYQQSLDQGLQFLIQYYNGEERAKGNILERFSAQQFPDLHSELNLSSLELGDSALYFCASSVELAPAWDDNEQFFGPGTRLTVL.

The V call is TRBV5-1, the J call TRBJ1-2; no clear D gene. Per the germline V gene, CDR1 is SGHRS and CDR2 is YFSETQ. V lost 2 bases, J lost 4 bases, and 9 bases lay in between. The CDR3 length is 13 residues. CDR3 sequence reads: CASSLDNAYGYTF. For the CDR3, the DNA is TGCGCCAGCAGCTTAGATAACGCCTATGGCTACACCTTC.

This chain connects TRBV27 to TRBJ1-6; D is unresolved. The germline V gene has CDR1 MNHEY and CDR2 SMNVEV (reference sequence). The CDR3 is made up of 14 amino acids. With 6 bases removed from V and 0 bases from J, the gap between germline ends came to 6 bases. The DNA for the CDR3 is TGTGCCAGCAGAGGGAGCTCCTATAATTCACCCCTCCACTTT. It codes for CASRGSSYNSPLHF.

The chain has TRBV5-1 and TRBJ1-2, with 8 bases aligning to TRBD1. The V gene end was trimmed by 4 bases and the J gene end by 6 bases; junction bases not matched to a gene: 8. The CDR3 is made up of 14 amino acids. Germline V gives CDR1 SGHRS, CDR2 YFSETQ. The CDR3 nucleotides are TGCGCCAGCAGCACGGACAGGGCATGGGATGGCTACACCTTC. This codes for CASSTDRAWDGYTF.

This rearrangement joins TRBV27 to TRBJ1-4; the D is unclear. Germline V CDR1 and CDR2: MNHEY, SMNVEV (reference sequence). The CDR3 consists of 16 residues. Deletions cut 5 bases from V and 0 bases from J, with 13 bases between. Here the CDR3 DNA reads TGTGCCAGCAGTCCCTCTGACCGACCAACTAATGAAAAACTGTTTTTT. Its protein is CASSPSDRPTNEKLFF.

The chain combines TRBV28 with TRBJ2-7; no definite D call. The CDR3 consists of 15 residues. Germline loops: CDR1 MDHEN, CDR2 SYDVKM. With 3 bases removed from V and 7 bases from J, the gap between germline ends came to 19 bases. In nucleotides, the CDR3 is TGTGCCAGCAGTTTCTCCTCGGCACCTGTGGGGGAGCAGTACTTC. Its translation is CASSFSSAPVGEQYF.

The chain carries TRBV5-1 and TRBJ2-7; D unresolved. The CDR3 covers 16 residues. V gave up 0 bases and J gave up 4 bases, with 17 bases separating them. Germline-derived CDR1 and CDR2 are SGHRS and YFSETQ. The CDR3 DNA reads TGCGCCAGCAGCTTGGCCCCTCGGCCTCGAGAGTACGAGCAGTACTTC. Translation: CASSLAPRPREYEQYF.

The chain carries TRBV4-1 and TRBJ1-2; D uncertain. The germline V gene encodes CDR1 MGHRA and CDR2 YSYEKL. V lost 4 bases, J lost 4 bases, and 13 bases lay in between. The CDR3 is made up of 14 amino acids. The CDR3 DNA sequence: TGCGCCAGCAGCCTCGGCGACACATTCTATGGCTACACCTTC. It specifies CASSLGDTFYGYTF.

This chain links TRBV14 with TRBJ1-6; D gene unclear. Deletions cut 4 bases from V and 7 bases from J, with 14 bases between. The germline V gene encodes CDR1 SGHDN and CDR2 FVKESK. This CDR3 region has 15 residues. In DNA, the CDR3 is TGTGCCAGCAGCCTAAGCCCGGGTCGAAATTCACCCCTCCACTTT. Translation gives CASSLSPGRNSPLHF.

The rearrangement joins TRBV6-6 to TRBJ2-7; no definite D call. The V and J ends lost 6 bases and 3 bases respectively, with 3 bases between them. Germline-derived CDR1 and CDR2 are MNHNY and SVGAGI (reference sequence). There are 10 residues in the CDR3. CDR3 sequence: CASRDYEQYF. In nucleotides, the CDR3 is TGTGCCAGCAGGGACTACGAGCAGTACTTC.

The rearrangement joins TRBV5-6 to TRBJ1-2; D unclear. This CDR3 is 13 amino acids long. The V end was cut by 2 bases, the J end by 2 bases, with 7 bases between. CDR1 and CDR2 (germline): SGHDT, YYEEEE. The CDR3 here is CASSFFQNYGYTF. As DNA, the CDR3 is TGTGCCAGCAGCTTTTTTCAGAACTATGGCTACACCTTC.

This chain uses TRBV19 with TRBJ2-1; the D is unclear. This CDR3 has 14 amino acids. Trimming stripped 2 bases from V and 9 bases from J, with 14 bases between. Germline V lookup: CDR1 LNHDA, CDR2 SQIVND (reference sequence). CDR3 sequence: CASSINFERSEQFF. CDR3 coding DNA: TGTGCCAGTAGTATAAATTTTGAAAGGAGTGAGCAGTTCTTC.

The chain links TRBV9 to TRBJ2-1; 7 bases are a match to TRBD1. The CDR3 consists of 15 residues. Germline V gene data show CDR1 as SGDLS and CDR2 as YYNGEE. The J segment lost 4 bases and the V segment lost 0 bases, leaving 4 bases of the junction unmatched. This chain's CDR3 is CASSVDTGEYNEQFF. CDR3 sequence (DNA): TGTGCCAGCAGCGTAGACACAGGGGAATACAATGAGCAGTTCTTC.

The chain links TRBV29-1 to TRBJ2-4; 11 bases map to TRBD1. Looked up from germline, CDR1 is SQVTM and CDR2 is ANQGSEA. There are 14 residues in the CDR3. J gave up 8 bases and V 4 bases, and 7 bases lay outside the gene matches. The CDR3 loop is CSVGGQGGGDIQYF. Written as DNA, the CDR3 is TGCAGCGTTGGGGGACAGGGGGGAGGAGACATTCAGTACTTC. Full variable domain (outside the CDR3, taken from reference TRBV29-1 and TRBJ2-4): SAVISQKPSRDICQRGTSLTIQCQVDSQVTMMFWYRQQPGQSLTLIATANQGSEATYESGFVIDKFPISRPNLTFSTLTVSNMSPEDSSIYLCSVGGQGGGDIQYFGAGTRLSVL.

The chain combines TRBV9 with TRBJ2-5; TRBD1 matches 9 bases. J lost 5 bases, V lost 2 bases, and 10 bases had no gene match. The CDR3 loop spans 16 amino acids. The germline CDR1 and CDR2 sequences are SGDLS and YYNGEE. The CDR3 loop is CASSVSGTGMGETQYF. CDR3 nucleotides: TGTGCCAGCAGCGTCTCCGGGACAGGGATGGGGGAGACCCAGTACTTC.

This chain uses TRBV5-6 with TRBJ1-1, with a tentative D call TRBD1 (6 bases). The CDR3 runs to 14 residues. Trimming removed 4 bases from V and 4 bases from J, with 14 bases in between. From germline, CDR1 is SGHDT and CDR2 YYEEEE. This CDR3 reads CASSVRGRGTEAFF. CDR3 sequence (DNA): TGTGCCAGCAGCGTGAGAGGCAGGGGCACTGAAGCTTTCTTT.

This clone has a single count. The CDR3 nucleotides read TGTGCCAGCAGTGAATACGGGGTACGTCAGCCCCAGCATTTT. Translating gives CASSEYGVRQPQHF. The chain recombines TRBV6-1 with TRBJ1-5; D gene ambiguous. The V and J ends lost 2 bases and 6 bases respectively, with 11 bases between them. CDR3 length: 14 amino acids. Germline lookup yields CDR1 MNHNS and CDR2 SASEGT.